The subject of this entry is one TCR beta chain. Its specificity is not known. With V trimmed by 0 bases and J by 0 bases, 6 bases remained unmatched. The V gene's germline CDR1 is LGHNA and CDR2 YSLEER. The CDR3 sequence is 18 residues long. The data were taken from a study of cytomegalovirus exposure and HLA in healthy donors. Study-wide results and limits: Association of a missense DCLRE1C variant with TCR beta V- and J-gene trimming was reported in a later analysis. Later analysis suggested links between common viral pathogens and several top significant clusters.

PCR used 60 Vbeta primers and 13 Jbeta primers. This table comes from immunoSEQ multiplex PCR, and its TCRdb copy is limited to in-frame clones, with some not included. The sample shows 150,000 to 200,000 clones, over 60% of them seen only once. The V and J genes are TRBV4-3 and TRBJ2-4, with 9 bases that match TRBD2. This TCR was sampled from a man aged 35 to 55 in good health and CMV-seronegative. The sample was PBMCs. The CDR3 DNA follows: TGCGCCAGCAGCCAAGATCCTAGCGGGATCGTAGCCAAAAACATTCAGTACTTC. This codes for CASSQDPSGIVAKNIQYF.